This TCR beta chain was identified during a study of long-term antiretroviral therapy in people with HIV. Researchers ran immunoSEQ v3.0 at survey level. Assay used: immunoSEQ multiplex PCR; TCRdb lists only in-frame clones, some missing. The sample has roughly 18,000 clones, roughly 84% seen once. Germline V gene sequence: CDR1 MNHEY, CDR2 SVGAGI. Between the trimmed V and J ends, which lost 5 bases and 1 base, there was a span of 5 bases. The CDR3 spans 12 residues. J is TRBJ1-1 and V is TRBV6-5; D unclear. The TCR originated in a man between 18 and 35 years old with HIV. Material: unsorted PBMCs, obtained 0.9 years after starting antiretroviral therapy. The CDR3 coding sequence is TGTGCCAGCAGTCGAGCGAACACTGAAGCTTTCTTT. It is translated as CASSRANTEAFF.